This T cell receptor (beta chain) comes out of a study of molecular identifiers for immune sequencing clone quantification (dated by TCRdb to 2016 to 2018). Describing the broader study: For a replicate experiment, RNA from approximately 20,000 or 100,000 naive CD8 T cells was divided into five aliquots, and four of the five aliquots were sequenced. The study was a methods study using CD8 T cells to benchmark molecular-identifier clustering-based TCR repertoire sequencing (MIDCIRS) and TCR RNA copy counting. What the research found in general, with its limitations: Without barcode sub-clustering, chimeric consensus sequences inflated TCR diversity; chimeras reached as high as 47%. Spiked-in Jurkat TCR RNA (10 copies' worth), which is not part of the donor repertoire, was contained in the naive libraries. Spiked-in Jurkat TCR RNA equal to a single cell's worth was reported to be detectable even within 1,100,000 naive CD8 T cells. Highly expanded clone sizes could be underestimated because identical TCR molecules may share a barcode. Modeling gave about three recovered TCR RNA copies per cell versus around 10 by digital PCR, implying roughly 28% capture efficiency. Clones above 20 RNA copies held over 98% of molecules in CMV-specific effector cells but under 1% in naive cells.

To prepare the library, PCR was applied. TCRdb names Illumina HiSeq 4000 as the instrument used. Bulk TCR libraries were prepared as previously described, using TCR primers listed in Table S5. Purification of total RNA was performed with the Qiagen AllPrep DNA/RNA kit. Before analysis, reads from multiple sequencing runs of one library were combined. Processing in the source paper ran as follows. Reads were retained only if an exact TCR constant sequence was present, and the retained reads were trimmed to 150 nt and grouped according to their 12-nt molecular barcodes. Within each barcode group, reads were sub-clustered at a 15% Levenshtein threshold, and quality-weighted consensus sequences were built per RNA molecule. Non-functional sequences were excluded, and lower-count sequences lying one edit away from another sequence were also excluded. On the basis of fitting two negative binomial distributions, barcode sub-clusters with fewer than 20% of the maximum read count were discarded. The public reads were run again by TCRdb, first through fastp at Q25 and then through MiXCR, and only productive beta chains were kept. Entries are consolidated by CDR3 protein sequence, retaining the most common genes and DNA. TCRdb, not the original authors, processed these V and J calls. For this sample there are about 640,000 distinct CDR3 sequences; roughly 21% appear just once. The top ten clones comprise roughly 0.83% of the sample.

Libraries of naive CD8 T cells were built from about 20,000 to 1,000,000 sorted cells, with 10%, 30% or 50% of the purified RNA used. Naive CD8 T cells, defined as CD8+CD4-CCR7+CD45RA+, were FACS-sorted into RLT Plus buffer on a BD FACSAria II. To test detection sensitivity, Jurkat RNA equal to fewer than 13 TCR copies was added to samples of about 17,000-1,100,000 naive CD8 T cells. Enrichment of CD8 T cells was performed with RosetteSep CD8+ T Cell Enrichment Cocktail and Ficoll-Paque, after which ACK red cell lysis was carried out. The CDR3, cysteine through phenylalanine, is 17 amino acids long. Kept here is only the CDR3 DNA, which spans 51 bases and is read in frame from base 1. The germline ends are 17 bases apart after V is trimmed by 0 bases and J by 2 bases. The germline V gene provides CDR1 SGDLS and CDR2 YYNGEE. There are a few counts of this clonotype. Its antigen is currently not known. Per-base quality was not reported, and no clone a single base away is much larger than it.

This clonotype was obtained from a human donor in good health. Some libraries in this study had Jurkat cell RNA spiked in. The chain was built from TRBV9 and TRBJ1-1, with the D gene not clear enough to name. Input material: naive CD8+ T cells from blood, with Jurkat cell RNA spiked in. Taken with the paper, the label for cell subset or site translates to: FACS-sorted CD8+CD4-CCR7+CD45RA+ naive T cells. CDR3 loop: CASSVVSGGWSNTEAFF. The sequenced DNA is TGTGCCAGCAGCGTAGTATCCGGAGGGTGGTCCAACACTGAAGCTTTCTTT. When the CDR3 is completed using the reference TRBV9 and TRBJ1-1 genes on either side, the full variable domain is DSGVTQTPKHLITATGQRVTLRCSPRSGDLSVYWYQQSLDQGLQFLIQYYNGEERAKGNILERFSAQQFPDLHSELNLSSLELGDSALYFCASSVVSGGWSNTEAFFGQGTRLTVV.